This section outlines one T cell receptor (beta chain) sequence together with its context. The data derive from a study of blood T cell repertoires in COVID-19. Background on the study: From the United States, Italy and Spain came samples of acute and convalescent COVID-19.

Trimming shortened V by 2 bases and J by 4 bases, and 8 bases separated the two germline ends. There are 13 residues in the CDR3. Germline-derived CDR1 and CDR2 are MDHEN and SYDVKM. Per the original data handling: Reference gene primer amplification gave estimated nucleated cell counts. Measured with immunoSEQ multiplex PCR; TCRdb has only the in-frame clones, and not every one. That table supplies the V and J calls and clone size; D and trimming were determined from the DNA. The sample records 250,000 to 300,000 clones, 89% being singletons. The sequencing input was peripheral blood. The rearrangement links TRBV28 to TRBJ1-2; possible D gene TRBD1, 6 bases. This clonotype was sampled from a middle-aged woman who had recovered from COVID-19. The CDR3 is CASSLGQSYGYTF. CDR3 nucleotide sequence: TGTGCCAGCAGTTTAGGACAGAGCTATGGCTACACCTTC.